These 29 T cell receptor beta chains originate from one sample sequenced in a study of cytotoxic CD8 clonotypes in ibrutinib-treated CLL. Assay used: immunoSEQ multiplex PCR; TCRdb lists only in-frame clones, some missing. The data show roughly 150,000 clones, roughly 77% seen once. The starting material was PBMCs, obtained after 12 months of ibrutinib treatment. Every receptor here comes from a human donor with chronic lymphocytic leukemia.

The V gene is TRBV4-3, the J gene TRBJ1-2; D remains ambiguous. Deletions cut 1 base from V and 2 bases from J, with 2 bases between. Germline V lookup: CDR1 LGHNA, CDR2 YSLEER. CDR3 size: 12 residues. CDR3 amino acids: CASSQGNYGYTF. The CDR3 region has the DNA TGCGCCAGCAGCCAAGGAAACTATGGCTACACCTTC.

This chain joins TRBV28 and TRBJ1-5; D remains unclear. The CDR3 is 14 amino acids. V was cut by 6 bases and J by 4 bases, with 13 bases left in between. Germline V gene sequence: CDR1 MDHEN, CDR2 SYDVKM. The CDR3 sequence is CASRAGPGNQPQHF. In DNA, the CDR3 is TGTGCCAGCAGGGCCGGACCGGGTAATCAGCCCCAGCATTTT.

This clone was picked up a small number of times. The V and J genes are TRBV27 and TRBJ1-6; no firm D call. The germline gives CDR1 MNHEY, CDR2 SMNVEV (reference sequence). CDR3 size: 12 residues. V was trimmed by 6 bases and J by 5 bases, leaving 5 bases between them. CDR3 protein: CASRPNNSPLHF. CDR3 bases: TGTGCCAGCAGGCCGAATAATTCACCCCTCCACTTT.

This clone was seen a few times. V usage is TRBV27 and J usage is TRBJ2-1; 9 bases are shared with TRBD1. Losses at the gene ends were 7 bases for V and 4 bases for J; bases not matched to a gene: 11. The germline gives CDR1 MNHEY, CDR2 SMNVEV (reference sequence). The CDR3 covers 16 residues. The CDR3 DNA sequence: TGTGCCAGCACCACCATCACGGGACAGGGTTACAATGAGCAGTTCTTC. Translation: CASTTITGQGYNEQFF.

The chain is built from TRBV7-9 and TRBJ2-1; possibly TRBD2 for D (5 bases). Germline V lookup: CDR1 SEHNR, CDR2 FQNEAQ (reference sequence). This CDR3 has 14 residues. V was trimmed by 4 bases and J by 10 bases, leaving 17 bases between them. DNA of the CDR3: TGTGCCAGCAGCTCCATAGCGAGAGTAAGGGAGCAGTTCTTC. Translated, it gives CASSSIARVREQFF.

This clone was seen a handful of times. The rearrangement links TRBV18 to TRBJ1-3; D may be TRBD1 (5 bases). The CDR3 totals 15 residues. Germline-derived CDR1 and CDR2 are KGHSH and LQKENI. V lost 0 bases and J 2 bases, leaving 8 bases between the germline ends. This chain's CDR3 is CASSPPGGAGNTIYF. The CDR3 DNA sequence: TGTGCCAGCTCACCACCGGGGGGAGCTGGAAACACCATATATTTT.

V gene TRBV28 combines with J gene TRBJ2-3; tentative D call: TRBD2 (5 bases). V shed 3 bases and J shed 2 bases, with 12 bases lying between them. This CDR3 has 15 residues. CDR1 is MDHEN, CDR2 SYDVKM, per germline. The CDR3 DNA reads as TGTGCCAGCAGTTTGCGGACTGGGTTCACAGATACGCAGTATTTT. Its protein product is CASSLRTGFTDTQYF.

The CDR3 nucleotides read TGTGCCAGCTCACCCCGACAGGGCTCTGGGGCCAACGTCCTGACTTTC. It yields the protein CASSPRQGSGANVLTF. V usage is TRBV18 and J usage is TRBJ2-6, with 7 bases aligning to TRBD1. CDR1 KGHSH and CDR2 LQKENI come from the germline V gene. The CDR3 covers 16 residues. Germline trimming cut 3 bases from V and 0 bases from J; bases unmatched to any gene: 2.

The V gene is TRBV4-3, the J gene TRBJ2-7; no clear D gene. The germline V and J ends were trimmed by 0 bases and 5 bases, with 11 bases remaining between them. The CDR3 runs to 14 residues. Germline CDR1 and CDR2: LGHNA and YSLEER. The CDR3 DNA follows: TGCGCCAGCAGCCAAGAGCCCCTCTGGCACGAGCAGTACTTC. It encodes CASSQEPLWHEQYF.

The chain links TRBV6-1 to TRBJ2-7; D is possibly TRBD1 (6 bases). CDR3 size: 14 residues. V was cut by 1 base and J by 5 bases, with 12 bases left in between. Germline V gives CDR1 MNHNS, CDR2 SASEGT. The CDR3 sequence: CASSEVGGGDEQYF. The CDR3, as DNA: TGTGCCAGCAGTGAAGTTGGGGGCGGCGACGAGCAGTACTTC.

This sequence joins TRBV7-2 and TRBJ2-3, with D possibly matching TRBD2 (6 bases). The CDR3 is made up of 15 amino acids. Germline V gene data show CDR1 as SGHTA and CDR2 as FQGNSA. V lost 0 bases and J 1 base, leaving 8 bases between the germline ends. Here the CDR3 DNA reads TGTGCCAGCAGCTTAGCGGGGGGACGCACAGATACGCAGTATTTT. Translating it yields CASSLAGGRTDTQYF.

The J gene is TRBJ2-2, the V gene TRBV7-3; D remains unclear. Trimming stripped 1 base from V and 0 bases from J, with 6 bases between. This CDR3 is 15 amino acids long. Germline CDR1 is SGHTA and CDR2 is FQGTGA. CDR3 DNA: TGTGCCAGCAGCTTAAAACCTCCGAACACCGGGGAGCTGTTTTTT. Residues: CASSLKPPNTGELFF.

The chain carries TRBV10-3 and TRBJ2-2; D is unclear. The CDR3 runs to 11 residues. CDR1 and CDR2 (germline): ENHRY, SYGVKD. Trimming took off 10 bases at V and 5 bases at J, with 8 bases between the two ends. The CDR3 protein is CASYYTGELFF. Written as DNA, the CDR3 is TGTGCCAGCTACTATACCGGGGAGCTGTTTTTT.

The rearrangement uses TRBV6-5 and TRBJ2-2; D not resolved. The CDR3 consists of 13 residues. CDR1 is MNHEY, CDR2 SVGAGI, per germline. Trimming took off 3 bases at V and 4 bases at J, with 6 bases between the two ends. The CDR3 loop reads CASSYLSTGELFF. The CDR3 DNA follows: TGTGCCAGCAGTTATCTGAGCACCGGGGAGCTGTTTTTT.

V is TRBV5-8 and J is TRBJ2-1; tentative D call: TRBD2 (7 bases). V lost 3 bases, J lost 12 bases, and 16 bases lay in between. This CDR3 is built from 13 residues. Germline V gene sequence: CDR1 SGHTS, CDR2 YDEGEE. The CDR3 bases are TGTGCCAGCAGCTGGGGGGCGGGGGTACGGCAGTTCTTC. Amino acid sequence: CASSWGAGVRQFF.

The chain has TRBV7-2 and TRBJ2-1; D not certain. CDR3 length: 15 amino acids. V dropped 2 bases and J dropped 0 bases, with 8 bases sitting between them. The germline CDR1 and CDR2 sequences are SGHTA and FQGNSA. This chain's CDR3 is CASSLPAYSYNEQFF. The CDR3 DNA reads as TGTGCCAGCAGCTTACCAGCCTACTCCTACAATGAGCAGTTCTTC.

DNA of the CDR3: TGTGCCACCAGCAGCCCTAAGGACAGAAGCACTGAAGCTTTCTTT. It specifies CATSSPKDRSTEAFF. The chain links TRBV15 to TRBJ1-1; D may be TRBD1 (6 bases). This CDR3 comprises 15 residues. Trimming took off 3 bases at V and 4 bases at J, with 15 bases between the two ends. Germline V gene data show CDR1 as LNHNV and CDR2 as YYDKDF (reference sequence). Variable domain in full (rest from reference TRBV15 and TRBJ1-1): DAMVIQNPRYQVTQFGKPVTLSCSQTLNHNVMYWYQQKSSQAPKLLFHYYDKDFNNEADTPDNFQSRRPNTSFCFLDIRSPGLGDTAMYLCATSSPKDRSTEAFFGQGTRLTVV.

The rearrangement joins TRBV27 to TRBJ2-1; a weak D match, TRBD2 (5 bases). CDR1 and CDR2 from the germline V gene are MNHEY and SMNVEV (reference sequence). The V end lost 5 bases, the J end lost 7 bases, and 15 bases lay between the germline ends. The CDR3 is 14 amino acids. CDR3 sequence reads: CASSAGKGGNEQFF. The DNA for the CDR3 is TGTGCCAGCAGTGCGGGCAAAGGTGGTAATGAGCAGTTCTTC.

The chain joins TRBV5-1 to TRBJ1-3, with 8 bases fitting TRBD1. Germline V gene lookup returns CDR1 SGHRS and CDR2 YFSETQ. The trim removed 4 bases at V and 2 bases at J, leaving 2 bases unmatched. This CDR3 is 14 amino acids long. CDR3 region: CASSPDRAGNTIYF. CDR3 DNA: TGCGCCAGCAGCCCGGACAGGGCTGGAAACACCATATATTTT. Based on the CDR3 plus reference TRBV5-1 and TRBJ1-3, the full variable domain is KAGVTQTPRYLIKTRGQQVTLSCSPISGHRSVSWYQQTPGQGLQFLFEYFSETQRNKGNFPGRFSGRQFSNSRSEMNVSTLELGDSALYLCASSPDRAGNTIYFGEGSWLTVV.

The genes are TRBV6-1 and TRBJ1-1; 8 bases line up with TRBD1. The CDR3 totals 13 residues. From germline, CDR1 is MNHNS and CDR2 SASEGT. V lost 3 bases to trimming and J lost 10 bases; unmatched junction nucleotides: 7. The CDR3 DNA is TGTGCCAGCAGTGACCAAAACAGGGGGGTAGCTTTCTTT. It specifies CASSDQNRGVAFF.

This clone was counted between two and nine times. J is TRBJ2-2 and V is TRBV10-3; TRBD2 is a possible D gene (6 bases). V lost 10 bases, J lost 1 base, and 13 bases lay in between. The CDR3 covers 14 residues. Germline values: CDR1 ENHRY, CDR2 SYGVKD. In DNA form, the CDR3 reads TGTGCCACCGGGGCGGGAAAGAACACCGGGGAGCTGTTTTTT. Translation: CATGAGKNTGELFF.

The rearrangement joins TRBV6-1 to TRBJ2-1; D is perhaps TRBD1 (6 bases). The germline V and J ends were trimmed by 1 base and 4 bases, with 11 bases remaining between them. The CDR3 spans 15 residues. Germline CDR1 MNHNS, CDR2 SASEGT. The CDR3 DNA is TGTGCCAGCAGTGAAGTTTCAGGGGTGTACAATGAGCAGTTCTTC. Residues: CASSEVSGVYNEQFF.

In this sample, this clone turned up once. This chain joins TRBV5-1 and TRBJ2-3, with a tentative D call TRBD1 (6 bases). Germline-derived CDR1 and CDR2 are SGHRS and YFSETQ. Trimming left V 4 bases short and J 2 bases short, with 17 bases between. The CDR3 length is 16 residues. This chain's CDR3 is CASSVGASTNTDTQYF. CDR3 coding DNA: TGCGCCAGCAGCGTGGGGGCCAGCACCAACACAGATACGCAGTATTTT.

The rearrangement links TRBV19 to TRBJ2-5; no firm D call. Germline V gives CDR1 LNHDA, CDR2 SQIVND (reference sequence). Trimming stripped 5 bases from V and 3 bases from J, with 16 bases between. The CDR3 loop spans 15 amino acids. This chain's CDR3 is CASSRRPDTKETQYF. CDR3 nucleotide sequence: TGTGCCAGTAGTCGCCGCCCAGATACTAAAGAGACCCAGTACTTC.

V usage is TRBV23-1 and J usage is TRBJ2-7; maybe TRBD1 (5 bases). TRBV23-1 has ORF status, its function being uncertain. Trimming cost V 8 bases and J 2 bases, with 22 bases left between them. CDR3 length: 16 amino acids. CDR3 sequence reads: CASGLDPQGKPYEQYF. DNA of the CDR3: TGCGCCAGCGGCCTCGACCCCCAGGGTAAGCCCTACGAGCAGTACTTC.

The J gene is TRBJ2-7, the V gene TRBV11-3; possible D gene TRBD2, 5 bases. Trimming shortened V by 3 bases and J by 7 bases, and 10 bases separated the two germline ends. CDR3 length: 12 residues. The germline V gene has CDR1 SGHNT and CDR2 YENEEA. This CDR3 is CASSFTGFEQYF. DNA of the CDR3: TGTGCCAGCAGCTTCACGGGGTTTGAGCAGTACTTC.

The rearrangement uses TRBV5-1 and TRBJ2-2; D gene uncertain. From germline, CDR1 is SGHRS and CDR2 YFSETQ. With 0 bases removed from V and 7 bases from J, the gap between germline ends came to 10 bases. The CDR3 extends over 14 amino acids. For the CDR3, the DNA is TGCGCCAGCAGCTTGGACGTTATAATCGGGGAGCTGTTTTTT. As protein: CASSLDVIIGELFF.

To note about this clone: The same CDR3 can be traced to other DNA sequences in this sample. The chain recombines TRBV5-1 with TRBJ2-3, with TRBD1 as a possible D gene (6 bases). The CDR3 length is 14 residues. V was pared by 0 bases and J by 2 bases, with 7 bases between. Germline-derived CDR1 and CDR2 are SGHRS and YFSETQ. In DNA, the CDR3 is TGCGCCAGCAGCTTGGAGGGGGTCACAGATACGCAGTATTTT. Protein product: CASSLEGVTDTQYF. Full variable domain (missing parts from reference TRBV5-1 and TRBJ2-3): KAGVTQTPRYLIKTRGQQVTLSCSPISGHRSVSWYQQTPGQGLQFLFEYFSETQRNKGNFPGRFSGRQFSNSRSEMNVSTLELGDSALYLCASSLEGVTDTQYFGPGTRLTVL.

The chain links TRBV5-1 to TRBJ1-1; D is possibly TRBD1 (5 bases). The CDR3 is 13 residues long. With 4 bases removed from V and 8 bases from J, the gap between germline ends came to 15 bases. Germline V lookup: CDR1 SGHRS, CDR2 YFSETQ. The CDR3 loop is CASSTPGSPEAFF. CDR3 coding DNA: TGCGCCAGCAGCACCCCAGGGTCCCCAGAAGCTTTCTTT.